This TCR beta chain originates from a study of cytomegalovirus exposure and HLA in healthy donors. Study results and limitations: Rarity marked most TCR sequences, yet some public TCRs occurred in many donors.

Separation from the roughly 700-subject first cohort characterized the 120-subject validation cohort, to which the donors belonged. Here immunoSEQ multiplex PCR was the method, and the copy in TCRdb shows in-frame clones only, minus some. The table includes some 61,000 clones, approximately 97% detected once. CDR3 size: 13 residues. The ends were cut back, 4 bases at V and 4 bases at J, with 11 bases in the middle. Looked up from germline, CDR1 is MNHEY and CDR2 is SVGAGI. Points on this clone: Its target is unknown.

The sequence was obtained from a woman under 30 in good health and CMV-seropositive. The sample taken for sequencing was PBMCs. The chain employs TRBV6-5 and TRBJ2-7; perhaps TRBD1 as D (5 bases). In DNA form, the CDR3 reads TGTGCCAGCAGTTTAAATCAGGGTTACGAGCAGTACTTC. It encodes CASSLNQGYEQYF.